Detailed here is one T cell receptor (beta chain). Its specific antigen is unknown. No base quality values were provided; no much bigger clone lies one nucleotide off. This record belongs to a study of blood T cell repertoires in COVID-19 (dated by TCRdb to 2019 to 2021). With regard to the full study: Samples from collaborators originated in the United States, Italy and Spain and spanned both the acute and convalescent phases of COVID-19. A de-identified subject ID, COVID-19 status, age in years and sex were almost always included in the sample metadata. The samples were drawn from the first 160 participants of the ongoing ImmuneRACE study and from 1,254 subjects provided by 6 global collaborators. The repertoires were released in a freely available public database intended as a resource for research on the immune response to SARS-CoV-2. Deeply sampled blood TCRbeta repertoires from subjects exposed to, actively infected with, or recovered from COVID-19 were included in the dataset. The material from the prospective study consisted of cDNA or gDNA derived from T cells, B-cell-depleted T cells, or PBMCs. Where available, HLA class I and class II types were obtained from metadata supplied by the sample provider rather than from assay-based typing. General conclusions and limits of the study: How much clinical and demographic metadata was included differed by source and by participant, and the metadata was provided uncurated.

Enrolling through a virtual design, the prospective study's participants ranged in age from about 18 to 100 years and lived across some 23 United States geographic areas. To assign participants to cohorts, the prospective study relied on clinical history that participants themselves reported in a screening survey and a study questionnaire. Exposed participants had been in contact, within 2 weeks of entering the study, with a person who had a PCR-confirmed or clinician-diagnosed case of COVID-19. Mobile phlebotomists in the prospective study collected whole blood, serum and a nasopharyngeal or oropharyngeal swab from every participant. Prospective study participants could optionally give additional blood draws and questionnaires over an approximately two-month period. Before DNA extraction, prospective study blood samples were shipped either frozen or at room temperature. TCRbeta CDR3 regions were amplified from genomic DNA using the immunoSEQ Assay, a bias-controlled multiplex PCR. In the authors' own workflow: Within the assay, amplification of reference gene primers was used to estimate how many nucleated cells each sample contained. Sequence reads were collapsed and filtered to measure the absolute abundance of every unique TCRbeta CDR3 rearrangement. For each sample, productive Simpson clonality was calculated as the square root of Simpson's diversity index over productive rearrangements. In its TCRdb copy, this immuneACCESS table keeps in-frame sequences only and misses some clones. Where compared with another copy, unresolved V genes explain less than half of these, and the others have no known cause. V and J calls and clone size are copied from that table; D and trimming were computed from the DNA. Present in this sample are 330,000 or so clones, about 88% of which were seen just once. The top ten hold approximately 1% of the sample.

The V end gives up 1 base and the J end 1 base, leaving 3 bases in the junction not matched to a gene. The CDR3 numbers 15 residues from cysteine through phenylalanine. The kept DNA is CDR3 alone, 45 bases in frame from the first base. CDR1 is given as MGHDK and CDR2 as SYGVNS, both from the germline V gene. Sequences were obtained from PBMCs or T cells enriched from blood (not recorded which). In this chain, TRBV25-1 is recombined with TRBJ1-1; 7 central nucleotides agree with TRBD1. The receptor was isolated from a young woman who had been exposed to COVID-19. The DNA is TGTGCCAGCAGTGAATCCGGGACAGCGAACACTGAAGCTTTCTTT. Its translation is CASSESGTANTEAFF.